These 22 T cell receptor beta chains were all obtained from the same sample, sequenced in a study of T cells in Graves' hyperthyroidism and ophthalmopathy. TCR beta CDR3 regions were amplified from RNA transcripts. First-round RT-PCR targeting the TCR CDR3 was performed with the HTBI primer set. TCRdb called the multiplex PCR reads again in MiXCR, with one record for every CDR3 protein. Counted here are fewer than 350,000 distinct CDR3 sequences, 15% to 20% occurring once; the ten biggest clones make up 45% to 50%. Input material: blood. These receptors were collected from a woman in her forties or fifties with Graves' hyperthyroidism.

This clonotype was seen a few times. The rearrangement joins TRBV24-1 to TRBJ1-5; 8 bases line up with TRBD1. The CDR3 loop spans 15 amino acids. Germline V lookup: CDR1 KGHDR, CDR2 SFDVKD. V lost 9 bases and J lost 4; bases outside the gene matches: 10. The CDR3 DNA is TGTGCCACCGGGACTTGCAGGGGGCCTAATCAGCCCCAGCATTTT. Its translation: CATGTCRGPNQPQHF.

This clonotype appeared many times. The chain couples TRBV5-1 to TRBJ2-3, with 10 positions matching TRBD2. CDR1 and CDR2 from the germline V gene are SGHRS and YFSETQ. The CDR3 contains 15 residues. V lost 4 bases to trimming and J lost 2 bases; unmatched junction nucleotides: 4. CDR3 nucleotides: TGCGCCAGCAGCGTACTAGCGGGGTCCACAGATACGCAGTATTTT. Its protein is CASSVLAGSTDTQYF.

This clonotype was found a few times. The rearrangement links TRBV12-3 or TRBV12-4 to TRBJ1-1, with a weak D call TRBD1 (6 bases). Trimming took 5 bases from V and 6 from J, leaving 10 bases between them. The CDR3 runs 12 residues. The CDR3 nucleotides read TGTGCCAGCAGTCCCGGGACATCTGAAGCTTTCTTT. Translating it yields CASSPGTSEAFF.

This clonotype has more than one count but fewer than ten. The V call is TRBV20-1, the J call TRBJ1-2; 7 bases line up with TRBD1. The CDR3 is 15 amino acids. Trimming took 0 bases from V and 2 from J; bases not matched to a gene: 6. CDR1 is DFQATT and CDR2 is SNEGSKA in the germline V gene (reference sequence). The CDR3 here is CSARDVAGGNYGYTF. The CDR3 DNA follows: TGCAGTGCTAGAGATGTCGCAGGGGGAAACTATGGCTACACCTTC.

Ten or more counts support this clonotype. The genes are TRBV6-1 and TRBJ1-1; 7 bases map to TRBD1. This CDR3 comprises 14 residues. From germline, CDR1 is MNHNS and CDR2 SASEGT. The junction had 9 bases not matched to a gene; V was cut back by 6 bases and J by 5 bases. The CDR3 loop reads CASSKRQGDTEAFF. CDR3 coding DNA: TGTGCCAGCAGCAAAAGACAGGGAGATACTGAAGCTTTCTTT.

The V and J genes are TRBV5-1 and TRBJ1-3; D not resolved. V lost 5 bases to trimming and J lost 0 bases, with 9 bases between them. This CDR3 has 14 residues. Germline CDR1 reads SGHRS; CDR2 reads YFSETQ. The CDR3 DNA sequence: TGCGCCAGCAGATCCGAGAGCTCTGGAAACACCATATATTTT. It translates to CASRSESSGNTIYF.

The chain employs TRBV24-1 and TRBJ2-7; D not resolved. Trimming took 4 bases from V and 2 from J, leaving 5 bases between them. The CDR3 extends over 12 amino acids. Germline CDR1 reads KGHDR; CDR2 reads SFDVKD. Written as DNA, the CDR3 is TGTGCCACCAGTGACAGAGCCTACGAGCAGTACGTC. It encodes CATSDRAYEQYV.

This clonotype was seen more than once but under ten times. The J gene is TRBJ2-6, the V gene TRBV12-3 or TRBV12-4, with TRBD2 matching over 9 bases. The CDR3 is 16 amino acids. V was clipped by 6 bases and J by 0 bases; unmatched bases: 3. The CDR3 is CASRAGGPSGANVLTF. Written as DNA, the CDR3 is TGTGCCAGCAGGGCGGGGGGGCCCTCTGGGGCCAACGTCCTGACTTTC.

This clonotype was found many times. The chain uses TRBV12-3 or TRBV12-4 and TRBJ1-6; weak D call: TRBD1 (5 bases). The ends were cut back, 5 bases at V and 6 bases at J, with 17 bases in the middle. This CDR3 is built from 16 residues. Here the CDR3 reads CASSPNMRGLNSPLHF. DNA for the CDR3: TGTGCCAGCAGTCCCAATATGAGGGGCCTTAATTCACCCCTCCACTTT.

This clonotype was seen a handful of times. This chain links TRBV19 with TRBJ2-7; 7 bases are a match to TRBD1. Germline V gene sequence: CDR1 LNHDA, CDR2 SQIVND (reference sequence). The CDR3 loop spans 15 amino acids. Losses at the gene ends were 5 bases for V and 5 bases for J; bases not matched to a gene: 12. CDR3 DNA: TGTGCCAGTAGTCGAACAGGGGCGGTCTTTGACGAGCAGTACTTC. Translating it yields CASSRTGAVFDEQYF.

There are a few counts of this clonotype. The chain joins TRBV5-1 to TRBJ1-1, with D unclear. The CDR3 length is 14 residues. Germline lookup yields CDR1 SGHRS and CDR2 YFSETQ. V lost 0 bases and J lost 8, with 14 bases in between. The CDR3 loop reads CASSLALQEYEAFF. For the CDR3, the DNA is TGCGCCAGCAGCTTGGCGCTTCAGGAGTACGAAGCTTTCTTT.

This clonotype occurred many times. DNA for the CDR3: TGTGCCAGCAGTTTTGGGGGGACTTGGGTTCGAGACTATGGCTACACCTTC. It encodes CASSFGGTWVRDYGYTF. The chain links TRBV12-3 or TRBV12-4 to TRBJ1-2; D is possibly TRBD1 (5 bases). This CDR3 contains 17 residues. Trimming cost V 3 bases and J 3 bases, with 20 bases left between them.

This clonotype was counted many times. V usage is TRBV24-1 and J usage is TRBJ2-1; TRBD2 matches 11 bases. This CDR3 region has 17 residues. Losses at the gene ends were 0 bases for V and 6 bases for J; bases not matched to a gene: 6. Germline CDR1 reads KGHDR; CDR2 reads SFDVKD. Here the CDR3 DNA reads TGTGCCACCAGTGATTTGGGGATAGGACTAGCGGGCAATGAGCAGTTCTTC. It is translated as CATSDLGIGLAGNEQFF.

The rearrangement uses TRBV7-9 and TRBJ1-2; the D gene is possibly TRBD1 (5 bases). The CDR3 runs 12 residues. Trimming left V 1 base short and J 10 bases short, with 10 bases between. Germline CDR1 is SEHNR and CDR2 is FQNEAQ (reference sequence). The CDR3, as DNA: TGTGCCAGCAGCTTAGGGGGGGGAATCTACACCTTC. This gives the protein CASSLGGGIYTF.

This clonotype was counted ten times or more. CDR3: CASSDGIATNEKLFF. Written as DNA, the CDR3 is TGTGCCAGCAGTGACGGGATTGCAACTAATGAAAAACTGTTTTTT. The J gene is TRBJ1-4, the V gene TRBV2, with D unclear. CDR3 length equals 15 residues. Trimming pared 3 bases from V and 0 bases from J, leaving 8 bases between. Looked up from germline, CDR1 is SNHLY and CDR2 is FYNNEI.

The rearrangement uses TRBV28 and TRBJ2-3; 9 bases are shared with TRBD1. Germline V gene sequence: CDR1 MDHEN, CDR2 SYDVKM. V lost 2 bases and J lost 2; bases outside the gene matches: 5. CDR3 length: 16 amino acids. CDR3 DNA sequence: TGTGCCAGCAGTTTAGTCGGACAGGGGCACACAGATACGCAGTATTTT. This codes for CASSLVGQGHTDTQYF.

The sample holds many counts of this clonotype. This rearrangement joins TRBV30 to TRBJ1-4, with TRBD1 as a possible D gene (5 bases). Looked up from germline, CDR1 is GTSNPN and CDR2 is SVGIG (reference sequence). This CDR3 spans 17 amino acids. The V end lost 3 bases, the J end lost 3 bases, and 20 bases lay between the germline ends. CDR3 amino acids: CAWREGTRSEANEKLFF. In DNA, the CDR3 is TGTGCCTGGAGAGAAGGGACGAGGTCCGAAGCTAATGAAAAACTGTTTTTT.

The table lists this clonotype with many counts. The rearrangement uses TRBV6-1 and TRBJ1-1; D is unresolved. Germline CDR1 is MNHNS and CDR2 is SASEGT. The CDR3 covers 13 residues. Trimming shortened V by 5 bases and J by 0 bases, and 7 bases separated the two germline ends. CDR3 region: CASSYSLNTEAFF. CDR3 DNA sequence: TGTGCCAGCAGTTATTCCCTGAACACTGAAGCTTTCTTT.

This clonotype was detected ten times or more. This rearrangement joins TRBV12-3 or TRBV12-4 to TRBJ2-1; maybe TRBD2 (5 bases). The CDR3 is 14 residues long. The V gene lost 5 bases and the J gene lost 6 bases, with 14 bases spanning the gap. CDR3 protein: CASSASRLGNEQFF. The DNA of the CDR3 is TGTGCCAGCAGTGCTAGCCGTCTTGGCAATGAGCAGTTCTTC.

The chain has TRBV10-3 and TRBJ2-1, with TRBD2 matching 7 bases. The V gene's germline CDR1 is ENHRY and CDR2 SYGVKD. There are 15 residues in the CDR3. V gave up 5 bases and J gave up 4 bases; unmatched junction bases: 8. The CDR3 region is CAISQSGVLYNEQFF. The CDR3 nucleotides are TGTGCCATCAGTCAGAGCGGGGTGCTGTACAATGAGCAGTTCTTC.

In its sample, this clonotype was seen many times. The gene calls are TRBV11-2 and TRBJ1-1, with D hard to call. The germline V and J ends were trimmed by 6 bases and 1 base, with 12 bases remaining between them. The CDR3 is made up of 14 amino acids. The V gene's germline CDR1 is SGHAT and CDR2 FQNNGV. Here the CDR3 DNA reads TGTGCCAGCAGTTTTCCTTGGAAGAACACTGAAGCTTTCTTT. Residues: CASSFPWKNTEAFF.

This chain joins TRBV7-8 and TRBJ2-7; D uncertain. Germline V gene sequence: CDR1 SGHVS, CDR2 FQNEAQ. The CDR3 has 13 amino acids. The germline V and J ends were trimmed by 6 bases and 4 bases, with 13 bases remaining between them. The CDR3 here is CASRLYDGYEQYF. DNA for the CDR3: TGTGCCAGCAGACTTTACGACGGGTACGAGCAGTACTTC.